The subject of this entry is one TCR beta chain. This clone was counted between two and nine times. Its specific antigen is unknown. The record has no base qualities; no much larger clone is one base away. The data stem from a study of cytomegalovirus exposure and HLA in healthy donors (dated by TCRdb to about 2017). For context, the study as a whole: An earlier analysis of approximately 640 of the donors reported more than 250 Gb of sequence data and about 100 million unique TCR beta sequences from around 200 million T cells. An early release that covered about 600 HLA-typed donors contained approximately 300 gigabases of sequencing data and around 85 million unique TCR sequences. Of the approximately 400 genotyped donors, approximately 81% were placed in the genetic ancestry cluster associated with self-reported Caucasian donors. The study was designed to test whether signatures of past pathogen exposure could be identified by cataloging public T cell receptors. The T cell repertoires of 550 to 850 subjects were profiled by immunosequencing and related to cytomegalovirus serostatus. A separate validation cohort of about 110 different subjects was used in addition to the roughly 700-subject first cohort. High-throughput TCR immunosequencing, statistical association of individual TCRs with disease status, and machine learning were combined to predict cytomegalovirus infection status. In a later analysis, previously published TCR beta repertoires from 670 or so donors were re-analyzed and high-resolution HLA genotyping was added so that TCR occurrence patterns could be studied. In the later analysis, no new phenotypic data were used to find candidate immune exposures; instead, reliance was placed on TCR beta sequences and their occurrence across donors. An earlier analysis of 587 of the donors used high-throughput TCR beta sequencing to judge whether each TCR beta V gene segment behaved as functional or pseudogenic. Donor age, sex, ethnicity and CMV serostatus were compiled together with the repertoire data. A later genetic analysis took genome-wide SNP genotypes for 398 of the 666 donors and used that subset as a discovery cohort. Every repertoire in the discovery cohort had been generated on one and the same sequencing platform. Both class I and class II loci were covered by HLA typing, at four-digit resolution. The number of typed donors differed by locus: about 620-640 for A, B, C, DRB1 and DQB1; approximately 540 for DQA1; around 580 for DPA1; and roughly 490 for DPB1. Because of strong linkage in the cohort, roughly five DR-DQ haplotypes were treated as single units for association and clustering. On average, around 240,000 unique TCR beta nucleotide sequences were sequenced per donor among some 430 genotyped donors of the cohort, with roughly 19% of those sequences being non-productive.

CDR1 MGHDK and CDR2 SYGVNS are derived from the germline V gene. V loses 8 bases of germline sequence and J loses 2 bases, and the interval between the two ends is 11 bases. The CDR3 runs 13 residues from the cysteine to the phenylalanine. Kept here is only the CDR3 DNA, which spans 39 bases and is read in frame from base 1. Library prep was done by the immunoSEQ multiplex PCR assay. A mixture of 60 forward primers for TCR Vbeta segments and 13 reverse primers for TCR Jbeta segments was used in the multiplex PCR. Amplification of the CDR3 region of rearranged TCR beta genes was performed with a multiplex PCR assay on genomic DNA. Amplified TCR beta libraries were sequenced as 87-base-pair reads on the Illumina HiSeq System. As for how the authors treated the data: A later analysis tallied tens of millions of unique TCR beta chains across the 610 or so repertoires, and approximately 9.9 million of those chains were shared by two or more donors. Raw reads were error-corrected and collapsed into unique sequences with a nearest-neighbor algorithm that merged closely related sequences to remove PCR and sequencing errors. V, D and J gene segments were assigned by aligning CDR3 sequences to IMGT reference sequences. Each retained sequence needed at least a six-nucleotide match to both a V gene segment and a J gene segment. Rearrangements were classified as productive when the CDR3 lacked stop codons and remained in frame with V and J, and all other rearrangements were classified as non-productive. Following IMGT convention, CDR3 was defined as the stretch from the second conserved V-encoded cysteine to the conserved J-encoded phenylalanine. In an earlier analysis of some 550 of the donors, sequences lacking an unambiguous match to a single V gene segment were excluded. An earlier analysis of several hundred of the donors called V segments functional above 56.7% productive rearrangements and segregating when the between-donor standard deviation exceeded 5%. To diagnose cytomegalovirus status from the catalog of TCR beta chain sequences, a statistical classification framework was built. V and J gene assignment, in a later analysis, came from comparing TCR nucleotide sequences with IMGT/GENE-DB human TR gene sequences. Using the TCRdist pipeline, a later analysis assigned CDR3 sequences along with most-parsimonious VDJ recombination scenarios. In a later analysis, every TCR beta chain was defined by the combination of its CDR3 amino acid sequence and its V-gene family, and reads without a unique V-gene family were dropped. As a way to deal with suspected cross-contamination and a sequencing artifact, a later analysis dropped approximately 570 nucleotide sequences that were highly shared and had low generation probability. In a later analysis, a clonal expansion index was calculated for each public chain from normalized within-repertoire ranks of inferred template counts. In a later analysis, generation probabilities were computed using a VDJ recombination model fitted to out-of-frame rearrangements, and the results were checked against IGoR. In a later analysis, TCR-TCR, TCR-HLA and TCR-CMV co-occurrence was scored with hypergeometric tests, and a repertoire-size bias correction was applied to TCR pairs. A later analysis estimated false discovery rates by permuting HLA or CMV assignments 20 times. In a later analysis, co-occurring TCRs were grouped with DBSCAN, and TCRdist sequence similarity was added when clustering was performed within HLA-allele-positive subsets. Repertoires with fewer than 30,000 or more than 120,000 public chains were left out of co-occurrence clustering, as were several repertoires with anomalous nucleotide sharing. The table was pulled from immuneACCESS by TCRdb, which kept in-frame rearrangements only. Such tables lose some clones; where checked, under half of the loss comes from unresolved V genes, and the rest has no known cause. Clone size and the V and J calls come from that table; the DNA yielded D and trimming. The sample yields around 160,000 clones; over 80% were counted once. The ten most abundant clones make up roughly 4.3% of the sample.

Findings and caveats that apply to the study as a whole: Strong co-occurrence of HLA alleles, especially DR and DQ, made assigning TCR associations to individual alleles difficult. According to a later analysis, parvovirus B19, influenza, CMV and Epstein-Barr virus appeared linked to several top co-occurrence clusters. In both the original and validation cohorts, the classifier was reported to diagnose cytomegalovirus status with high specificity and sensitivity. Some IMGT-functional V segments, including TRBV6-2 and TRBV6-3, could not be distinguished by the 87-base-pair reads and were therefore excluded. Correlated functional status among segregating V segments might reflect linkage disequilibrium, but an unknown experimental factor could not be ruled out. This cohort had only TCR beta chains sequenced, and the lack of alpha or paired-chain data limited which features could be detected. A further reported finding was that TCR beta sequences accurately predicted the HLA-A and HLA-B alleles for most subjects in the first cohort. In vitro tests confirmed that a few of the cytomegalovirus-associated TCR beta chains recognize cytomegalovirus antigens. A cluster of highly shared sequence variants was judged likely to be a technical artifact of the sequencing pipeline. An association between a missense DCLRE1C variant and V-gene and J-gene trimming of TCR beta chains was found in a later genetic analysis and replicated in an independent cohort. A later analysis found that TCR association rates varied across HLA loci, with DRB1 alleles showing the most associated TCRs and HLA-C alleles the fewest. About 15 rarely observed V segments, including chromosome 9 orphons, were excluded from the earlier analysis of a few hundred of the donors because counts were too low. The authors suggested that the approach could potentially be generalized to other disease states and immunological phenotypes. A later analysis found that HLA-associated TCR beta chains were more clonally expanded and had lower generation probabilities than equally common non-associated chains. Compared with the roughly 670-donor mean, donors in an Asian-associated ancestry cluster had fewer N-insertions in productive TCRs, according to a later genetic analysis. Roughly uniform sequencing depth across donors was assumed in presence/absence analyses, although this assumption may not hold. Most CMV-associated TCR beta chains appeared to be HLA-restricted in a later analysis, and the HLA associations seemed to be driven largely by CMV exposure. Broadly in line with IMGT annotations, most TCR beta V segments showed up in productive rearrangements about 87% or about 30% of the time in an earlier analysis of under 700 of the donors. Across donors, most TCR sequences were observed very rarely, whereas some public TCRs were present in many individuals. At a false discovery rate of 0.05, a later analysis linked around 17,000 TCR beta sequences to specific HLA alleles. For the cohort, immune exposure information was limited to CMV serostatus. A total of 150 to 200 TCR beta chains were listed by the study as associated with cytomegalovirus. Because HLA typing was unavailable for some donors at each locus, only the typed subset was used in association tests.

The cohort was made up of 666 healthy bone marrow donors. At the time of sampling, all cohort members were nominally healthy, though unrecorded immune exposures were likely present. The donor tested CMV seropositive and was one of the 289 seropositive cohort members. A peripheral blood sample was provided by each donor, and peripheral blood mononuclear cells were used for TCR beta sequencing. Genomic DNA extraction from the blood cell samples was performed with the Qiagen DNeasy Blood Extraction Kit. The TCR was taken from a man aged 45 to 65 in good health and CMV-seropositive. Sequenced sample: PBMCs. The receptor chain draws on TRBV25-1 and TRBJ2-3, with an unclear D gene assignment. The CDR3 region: CASSGRFTDTQYF. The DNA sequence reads TGTGCCAGCTCAGGTCGGTTCACAGATACGCAGTATTTT. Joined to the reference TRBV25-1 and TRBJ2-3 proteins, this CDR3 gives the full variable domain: EADIYQTPRYLVIGTGKKITLECSQTMGHDKMYWYQQDPGMELHLIHYSYGVNSTEKGDLSSESTVSRIRTEHFPLTLESARPSHTSQYLCASSGRFTDTQYFGPGTRLTVL.